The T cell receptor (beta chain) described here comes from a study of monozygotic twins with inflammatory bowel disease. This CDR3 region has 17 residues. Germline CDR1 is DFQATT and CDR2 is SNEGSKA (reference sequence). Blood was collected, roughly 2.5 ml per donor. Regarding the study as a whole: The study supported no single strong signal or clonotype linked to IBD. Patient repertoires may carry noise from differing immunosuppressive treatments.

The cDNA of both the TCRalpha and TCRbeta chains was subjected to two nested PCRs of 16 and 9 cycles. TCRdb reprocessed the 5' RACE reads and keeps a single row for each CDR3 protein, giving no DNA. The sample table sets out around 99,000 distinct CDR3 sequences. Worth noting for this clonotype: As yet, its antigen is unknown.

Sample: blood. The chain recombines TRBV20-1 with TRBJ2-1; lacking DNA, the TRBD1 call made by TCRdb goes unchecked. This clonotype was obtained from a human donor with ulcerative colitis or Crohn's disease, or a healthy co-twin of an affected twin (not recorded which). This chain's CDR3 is CSASKQGPGAGSNEQFF.